The rows below give T cell receptor beta chains drawn from one sample of a study of OX40 agonist ivuxolimab in advanced cancers. TCRdb keeps only in-frame clones here, not all; method: immunoSEQ multiplex PCR. This sample has tens of thousands of clones, with approximately 90% found just once. Sequencing was performed on CD4+ or CD8+ T cells sorted from blood, taken in a trial of the OX40 agonist ivuxolimab. The origin of the receptors is an adult with an advanced solid tumor such as melanoma, head and neck, liver or kidney cancer. The CDR3 runs from the conserved cysteine through the conserved F or W. A D gene is named only where the DNA matches it firmly. The size field is filled for only some rows; it gives once, few, many or a size class.

d_call: -
j_call: TRBJ2-3
v_call: TRBV5-1
clone_size: -
cdr3_aa: CASSLTGDLTDTQYF
cdr3_nt: TGCGCCAGCAGCTTGACGGGAGACCTCACAGATACGCAGTATTTT

d_call: -
j_call: TRBJ1-1
v_call: TRBV7-9
clone_size: few
cdr3_aa: CASSLGPSEAFF
cdr3_nt: TGTGCCAGCAGCTTAGGGCCCAGTGAAGCTTTCTTT

d_call: -
j_call: TRBJ2-1
v_call: TRBV5-1
clone_size: -
cdr3_aa: CASSLEKGDEQFF
cdr3_nt: TGCGCCAGCAGCTTGGAAAAAGGGGATGAGCAGTTCTTC

d_call: -
j_call: TRBJ1-1
v_call: TRBV6-4
clone_size: -
cdr3_aa: CASSVLSGIPEAFF
cdr3_nt: TGTGCCAGCAGTGTGTTGTCGGGGATCCCTGAAGCTTTCTTT

d_call: -
j_call: TRBJ2-7
v_call: TRBV13
clone_size: few
cdr3_aa: CASSPWRLYEQYF
cdr3_nt: TGTGCCAGCAGCCCATGGCGGCTCTACGAGCAGTACTTC

d_call: TRBD2
j_call: TRBJ2-1
v_call: TRBV6-1
clone_size: -
cdr3_aa: CASSEAPLAGGPGEQFF
cdr3_nt: TGTGCCAGCAGTGAAGCGCCACTAGCGGGAGGGCCCGGTGAGCAGTTCTTC

d_call: -
j_call: TRBJ2-5
v_call: TRBV7-9
clone_size: -
cdr3_aa: CASSLSSGGETQYF
cdr3_nt: TGTGCCAGCAGCTTATCGTCAGGGGGGGAGACCCAGTACTTC

d_call: -
j_call: TRBJ1-6
v_call: TRBV4-1
clone_size: -
cdr3_aa: CASSQQGISYNSPLHF
cdr3_nt: TGCGCCAGCAGTCAACAGGGAATCTCCTATAATTCACCCCTCCACTTT

d_call: TRBD1
j_call: TRBJ1-4
v_call: TRBV6-5
clone_size: -
cdr3_aa: CASNRQGRNEKLFF
cdr3_nt: TGTGCCAGCAATAGACAGGGGAGAAATGAAAAACTGTTTTTT

d_call: TRBD1
j_call: TRBJ2-7
v_call: TRBV5-6
clone_size: -
cdr3_aa: CASSLGQGASYEQYF
cdr3_nt: TGTGCCAGCAGCTTGGGACAGGGGGCCTCCTACGAGCAGTACTTC

d_call: -
j_call: TRBJ1-1
v_call: TRBV5-4
clone_size: -
cdr3_aa: CASSFTGLTEAFF
cdr3_nt: TGTGCCAGCAGCTTTACAGGGCTCACTGAAGCTTTCTTT

d_call: TRBD1
j_call: TRBJ2-2
v_call: TRBV5-1
clone_size: once
cdr3_aa: CASSLGQGWTGELFF
cdr3_nt: TGCGCCAGCAGCTTGGGACAGGGCTGGACCGGGGAGCTGTTTTTT

d_call: -
j_call: TRBJ2-7
v_call: TRBV7-6
clone_size: -
cdr3_aa: CASRPRDTAYEQYF
cdr3_nt: TGTGCCAGCAGGCCCCGGGACACTGCCTACGAGCAGTACTTC

d_call: TRBD2
j_call: TRBJ2-5
v_call: TRBV7-8
clone_size: -
cdr3_aa: CASSLGLAGIAETQYF
cdr3_nt: TGTGCCAGCAGCTTAGGACTAGCGGGTATAGCAGAGACCCAGTACTTC

d_call: -
j_call: TRBJ2-1
v_call: TRBV7-3
clone_size: -
cdr3_aa: CASSLGLFEAGEQFF
cdr3_nt: TGTGCCAGCAGCTTAGGGCTGTTCGAGGCTGGTGAGCAGTTCTTC

d_call: -
j_call: TRBJ2-5
v_call: TRBV5-6
clone_size: -
cdr3_aa: CASSLYHQETQYF
cdr3_nt: TGTGCCAGCAGCTTGTACCACCAAGAGACCCAGTACTTC

d_call: TRBD1
j_call: TRBJ2-7
v_call: TRBV6-1
clone_size: once
cdr3_aa: CASSLTGGGYEQYF
cdr3_nt: TGTGCCAGCAGTCTAACAGGGGGCGGCTACGAGCAGTACTTC

d_call: -
j_call: TRBJ1-1
v_call: TRBV15
clone_size: -
cdr3_aa: CATSKDQATGGTEAFF
cdr3_nt: TGTGCCACCAGCAAAGACCAGGCAACGGGCGGCACTGAAGCTTTCTTT

d_call: -
j_call: TRBJ2-7
v_call: TRBV2
clone_size: -
cdr3_aa: CASSTAGRSYEQYF
cdr3_nt: TGTGCCAGCAGTACCGCCGGGCGTTCCTACGAGCAGTACTTC

d_call: -
j_call: TRBJ2-7
v_call: TRBV28
clone_size: once
cdr3_aa: CASSLKAPPRSSRPYEQYF
cdr3_nt: TGTGCCAGCAGTTTAAAAGCCCCACCGCGTTCTAGCCGCCCCTACGAGCAGTACTTC

d_call: TRBD1
j_call: TRBJ2-5
v_call: TRBV10-3
clone_size: -
cdr3_aa: CAISERTGRETQYF
cdr3_nt: TGTGCCATCAGTGAGAGGACAGGAAGGGAGACCCAGTACTTC

d_call: TRBD2
j_call: TRBJ2-7
v_call: TRBV28
clone_size: -
cdr3_aa: CASSSVVESGREQYF
cdr3_nt: TGTGCCAGCAGTTCGGTCGTGGAGAGCGGGAGAGAGCAGTACTTC

d_call: TRBD1
j_call: TRBJ1-2
v_call: TRBV10-2
clone_size: -
cdr3_aa: CASSHDRGFYGYTF
cdr3_nt: TGCGCCAGCAGCCACGACAGGGGATTCTATGGCTACACCTTC

d_call: -
j_call: TRBJ2-1
v_call: TRBV5-1
clone_size: -
cdr3_aa: CASSLGRASSYNEQFF
cdr3_nt: TGCGCCAGCAGCTTGGGGCGCGCCAGCTCCTACAATGAGCAGTTCTTC

d_call: TRBD1
j_call: TRBJ1-1
v_call: TRBV7-3
clone_size: -
cdr3_aa: CASSSGGPRGNTEAFF
cdr3_nt: TGTGCCAGCAGCTCAGGGGGGCCCCGGGGGAACACTGAAGCTTTCTTT

d_call: TRBD2
j_call: TRBJ2-7
v_call: TRBV10-3
clone_size: -
cdr3_aa: CAISGTSGTGSTLGEQYF
cdr3_nt: TGTGCCATCAGCGGGACTAGCGGGACCGGTTCTACTCTTGGCGAGCAGTACTTC

d_call: TRBD2
j_call: TRBJ2-7
v_call: TRBV18
clone_size: -
cdr3_aa: CASSPLPTSGTTYEQYF
cdr3_nt: TGTGCCAGCTCACCTCTACCGACTAGCGGGACCACCTACGAGCAGTACTTC

d_call: -
j_call: TRBJ1-4
v_call: TRBV2
clone_size: -
cdr3_aa: CASRAGLPEKLFF
cdr3_nt: TGTGCCAGCAGGGCCGGACTCCCCGAAAAACTGTTTTTT

d_call: -
j_call: TRBJ1-5
v_call: TRBV7-2
clone_size: -
cdr3_aa: CASRIGWGGNQPQHF
cdr3_nt: TGTGCCAGCAGGATAGGGTGGGGTGGCAATCAGCCCCAGCATTTT

d_call: -
j_call: TRBJ1-2
v_call: TRBV5-1
clone_size: -
cdr3_aa: CASRESGQGIGYTF
cdr3_nt: TGCGCCAGCAGAGAGTCGGGTCAGGGGATTGGCTACACCTTC

d_call: TRBD1
j_call: TRBJ1-5
v_call: TRBV6-5
clone_size: once
cdr3_aa: CASTKSGGGQPQHF
cdr3_nt: TGTGCCAGCACCAAATCAGGGGGCGGCCAGCCCCAGCATTTT

d_call: -
j_call: TRBJ1-2
v_call: TRBV5-4
clone_size: -
cdr3_aa: CASSDSRDGGASYTF
cdr3_nt: TGTGCCAGCAGCGACTCCCGGGACGGCGGAGCGAGCTACACCTTC

d_call: TRBD1
j_call: TRBJ2-7
v_call: TRBV18
clone_size: -
cdr3_aa: CASSPGRGYEQYF
cdr3_nt: TGTGCCAGCTCACCTGGCAGGGGGTACGAGCAGTACTTC

d_call: -
j_call: TRBJ2-3
v_call: TRBV6-1
clone_size: -
cdr3_aa: CASSERGVGDTQYF
cdr3_nt: TGTGCCAGCAGTGAGAGGGGAGTAGGAGATACGCAGTATTTT

d_call: -
j_call: TRBJ2-5
v_call: TRBV6-6
clone_size: -
cdr3_aa: CASSYGAKETQYF
cdr3_nt: TGTGCCAGCAGTTACGGGGCAAAAGAGACCCAGTACTTC

d_call: -
j_call: TRBJ2-5
v_call: TRBV19
clone_size: -
cdr3_aa: CASSMRAQETQYF
cdr3_nt: TGTGCCAGTAGTATGCGTGCCCAAGAGACCCAGTACTTC

d_call: -
j_call: TRBJ2-1
v_call: TRBV4-1
clone_size: once
cdr3_aa: CASSRQPAGEQFF
cdr3_nt: TGCGCCAGCAGCCGGCAGCCCGCAGGTGAGCAGTTCTTC

d_call: TRBD1
j_call: TRBJ2-7
v_call: TRBV15
clone_size: -
cdr3_aa: CATRQGAAGEQYF
cdr3_nt: TGTGCCACCCGACAGGGGGCAGCGGGGGAGCAGTACTTC

d_call: -
j_call: TRBJ2-7
v_call: TRBV5-1
clone_size: -
cdr3_aa: CASSPGLDSYEQYF
cdr3_nt: TGCGCCAGCAGCCCCGGGCTGGACTCCTACGAGCAGTACTTC

d_call: TRBD2
j_call: TRBJ2-7
v_call: TRBV5-1
clone_size: -
cdr3_aa: CASSPSGSPGTSENF
cdr3_nt: TGCGCCAGCAGCCCATCGGGATCGCCAGGGACTAGCGAAAACTTC